This entry lists 18 T cell receptor beta chains sequenced from one sample in a study of blood T cell repertoires in COVID-19 (dated by TCRdb to 2020 to 2022). Libraries were built with the immunoSEQ multiplex PCR assay. Not all clones reach the TCRdb copy of this immuneACCESS table, which keeps in-frame sequences only. Checked studies attribute under half of the gap to unresolved V genes and leave the rest unexplained. The sample table shows roughly 140,000 clones, and roughly 79% are seen once. About 1.9% of the sample is held by the ten biggest clonotypes. Sequenced input: peripheral blood. The receptors were gathered from a woman aged 60-75 years with acute or convalescent COVID-19.

The chain joins TRBV5-4 to TRBJ2-7, with TRBD2 matching 9 bases. CDR3 length equals 15 residues. Per germline, CDR1 SGHNT and CDR2 YYREEE (reference sequence). Trimming removed 3 bases from V and 7 bases from J; junction bases left unmatched: 11. The CDR3 nucleotides are TGTGCCAGCAGCTGGGTGACTAGCGGTGATGGAGAGCAGTACTTC. This sequence encodes CASSWVTSGDGEQYF.

The CDR3 bases are TGTGCCAGCAGGGCGGGCGGGCGCAACACCGGGGAGCTGTTTTTT. Translating it yields CASRAGGRNTGELFF. The rearrangement joins TRBV2 to TRBJ2-2, with D perhaps matching TRBD2 (5 bases). The CDR3 covers 15 residues. V lost 6 bases, J lost 2 bases, and 13 bases lay in between. CDR1 and CDR2 (germline): SNHLY, FYNNEI. Together with reference TRBV2 and TRBJ2-2, the CDR3 gives the full variable domain: EPEVTQTPSHQVTQMGQEVILRCVPISNHLYFYWYRQILGQKVEFLVSFYNNEISEKSEIFDDQFSVERPDGSNFTLKIRSTKLEDSAMYFCASRAGGRNTGELFFGEGSRLTVL.

V gene TRBV10-3 combines with J gene TRBJ1-6; D not resolved. CDR3 length: 12 residues. Germline-derived CDR1 and CDR2 are ENHRY and SYGVKD. V lost 2 bases and J lost 13, with 9 bases in between. CDR3 in DNA: TGTGCCATCAGTGAGGCAGGCCGTCCCCTCCACTTT. Protein product: CAISEAGRPLHF.

This rearrangement joins TRBV7-2 to TRBJ2-7; D is possibly TRBD1 (5 bases). Germline CDR1 reads SGHTA; CDR2 reads FQGNSA. The CDR3 has 15 residues. The V and J ends lost 4 bases and 6 bases respectively, with 19 bases between them. The CDR3 protein is CASSSGRTAPREQYF. CDR3 sequence (DNA): TGTGCCAGCAGCTCAGGGCGGACGGCCCCTCGCGAGCAGTACTTC.

V is TRBV6-5 and J is TRBJ1-1; 9 positions match TRBD1. The CDR3 sequence is 14 residues long. CDR1 is MNHEY, CDR2 SVGAGI, per germline. V lost 0 bases to trimming and J lost 5 bases; unmatched junction nucleotides: 1. CDR3 sequence reads: CASSYSTGGTEAFF. Written as DNA, the CDR3 is TGTGCCAGCAGTTACTCGACAGGGGGAACTGAAGCTTTCTTT.

This clone has only one observation. J is TRBJ2-3 and V is TRBV10-3; perhaps TRBD2 as D (6 bases). V shed 5 bases and J shed 4 bases, with 13 bases lying between them. Germline values: CDR1 ENHRY, CDR2 SYGVKD. The CDR3 has 14 residues. CDR3 DNA: TGTGCCATCAGTTCGACTAGTCGGGCAGATACGCAGTATTTT. Translating it yields CAISSTSRADTQYF.

The chain uses TRBV28 and TRBJ1-5; 11 bases line up with TRBD1. The trim removed 5 bases at V and 3 bases at J, leaving 6 bases unmatched. The CDR3 consists of 16 residues. CDR1 and CDR2 (germline): MDHEN, SYDVKM. CDR3 loop: CASSPWTGGLNQPQHF. In DNA, the CDR3 is TGTGCCAGCAGTCCCTGGACAGGGGGCCTCAATCAGCCCCAGCATTTT.

The rearrangement joins TRBV3-1 (or the pseudogene TRBV3-2) to TRBJ2-3; 7 positions match TRBD2. V was pared by 3 bases and J by 1 base, with 10 bases of the junction left unmatched. This CDR3 spans 17 amino acids. CDR1 is LGHDT, CDR2 YNNKEL, per germline (reference sequence). Here the CDR3 reads CASSQVRVAGRTDTQYF. In DNA, the CDR3 is TGTGCCAGCAGCCAGGTGCGGGTAGCGGGCCGCACAGATACGCAGTATTTT.

This CDR3 reads CASSLTSGSYYEQYF. CDR3 nucleotide sequence: TGCGCCAGCAGCTTGACTAGCGGGAGTTATTACGAGCAGTACTTC. This chain joins TRBV5-1 and TRBJ2-7; 11 nucleotides agree with TRBD2. Germline assignment: CDR1 SGHRS and CDR2 YFSETQ. Trimming took 1 base from V and 4 from J; bases not matched to a gene: 4. This CDR3 is 15 amino acids long.

The chain carries TRBV18 and TRBJ2-3, with a tentative D call TRBD2 (5 bases). CDR1 and CDR2 from the germline V gene are KGHSH and LQKENI. This CDR3 comprises 12 residues. Trimming took 6 bases from V and 5 from J, leaving 9 bases between them. The DNA of the CDR3 is TGTGCCAGCTCTCGGGGAGAAGATACGCAGTATTTT. Amino acid sequence: CASSRGEDTQYF. Full variable domain (outside the CDR3, taken from reference TRBV18 and TRBJ2-3): NAGVMQNPRHLVRRRGQEARLRCSPMKGHSHVYWYRQLPEEGLKFMVYLQKENIIDESGMPKERFSAEFPKEGPSILRIQQVVRGDSAAYFCASSRGEDTQYFGPGTRLTVL.

This chain uses TRBV5-1 with TRBJ2-7, with TRBD1 matching over 10 bases. Germline values: CDR1 SGHRS, CDR2 YFSETQ. V gave up 0 bases and J gave up 2 bases; unmatched junction bases: 5. The CDR3 has 16 amino acids. The CDR3: CASSLAGGQGTYEQYF. CDR3 DNA: TGCGCCAGCAGCTTGGCGGGGGGACAGGGGACCTACGAGCAGTACTTC. Variable domain in full (rest from reference TRBV5-1 and TRBJ2-7): KAGVTQTPRYLIKTRGQQVTLSCSPISGHRSVSWYQQTPGQGLQFLFEYFSETQRNKGNFPGRFSGRQFSNSRSEMNVSTLELGDSALYLCASSLAGGQGTYEQYFGPGTRLTVT.

This clone was counted a few times. The chain combines TRBV30 with TRBJ1-1; TRBD1 aligns across 8 bases. The CDR3 runs to 14 residues. Unmatched junction bases numbered 9, after V lost 3 bases and J lost 6 bases. Looked up from germline, CDR1 is GTSNPN and CDR2 is SVGIG (reference sequence). The CDR3 sequence is CAWSPGATGAEAFF. CDR3 coding DNA: TGTGCCTGGAGCCCGGGTGCGACAGGGGCTGAAGCTTTCTTT.

The chain carries TRBV6-2 or TRBV6-3 and TRBJ2-3; 7 bases agree with TRBD2. In germline, CDR1 is MNHEY, CDR2 SVGEGT. J was trimmed by 0 bases and V by 0 bases; bases with no gene match: 15. This CDR3 is built from 20 residues. The CDR3 coding sequence is TGTGCCAGCAGTTACTCTAGCGGGCAAGAAGGATGGCCTAGCACAGATACGCAGTATTTT. As protein: CASSYSSGQEGWPSTDTQYF.

The rearrangement uses TRBV4-1 and TRBJ1-3; no definite D call. Germline lookup yields CDR1 MGHRA and CDR2 YSYEKL. V lost 1 base and J lost 0, with 4 bases in between. The CDR3 loop spans 14 amino acids. CDR3 sequence: CASSQGSSGNTIYF. CDR3 coding DNA: TGCGCCAGCAGCCAAGGCAGCTCTGGAAACACCATATATTTT.

This clone showed up just a few times. In DNA form, the CDR3 reads TGTGCCAGCAGCCAAGAAGGGGGGGTTTCTCATGGCTACACCTTC. Protein: CASSQEGGVSHGYTF. The V and J genes are TRBV3-1 (or the pseudogene TRBV3-2) and TRBJ1-2, with a tentative D call TRBD1 (6 bases). From germline, CDR1 is LGHDT and CDR2 YNNKEL (reference sequence). CDR3 length equals 15 residues. V was trimmed by 0 bases and J by 6 bases, leaving 14 bases between them.

CDR3 residues: CASSWTGGAYNEQFF. The DNA for the CDR3 is TGTGCCAGCAGTTGGACGGGAGGAGCCTACAATGAGCAGTTCTTC. The V and J genes are TRBV27 and TRBJ2-1; TRBD2 agrees at 7 bases. The CDR3 runs 15 residues. After removal of 4 bases from V and 2 bases from J, the junction contained 5 bases not matched to a gene. Looked up from germline, CDR1 is MNHEY and CDR2 is SMNVEV (reference sequence).

The V call is TRBV30, the J call TRBJ2-3; 13 bases are a match to TRBD2. Trimming at V came to 3 bases and at J to 0 bases, leaving 3 bases not matched to a gene. Germline CDR1 GTSNPN, CDR2 SVGIG (reference sequence). CDR3 size: 16 residues. The CDR3 reads CAWSPGLAGSTDTQYF. The CDR3 coding sequence is TGTGCCTGGAGCCCGGGACTAGCGGGAAGCACAGATACGCAGTATTTT.

The chain combines TRBV10-3 with TRBJ2-1; weak D call: TRBD1 (5 bases). The germline CDR1 and CDR2 sequences are ENHRY and SYGVKD. V lost 3 bases and J lost 7, with 10 bases in between. The CDR3 covers 13 residues. The CDR3 is CAISEGAGNEQFF. In DNA form, the CDR3 reads TGTGCCATCAGTGAAGGCGCAGGGAATGAGCAGTTCTTC.